This TCR delta chain was observed in a study of gamma-delta T cells after stem cell transplantation. By share, this clone counts as medium-sized. CDR3 length equals 16 residues. The V gene's germline CDR1 is GEAIGNYY and CDR2 EKD. With V trimmed by 0 bases and J by 2 bases, 6 bases remained unmatched. TCRdb reapplied CATT to the RT-PCR reads. The data contain 3,400 or so delta-chain clones, less than 25% of them singletons. This chain connects TRDV2 to TRDJ1; 9 nucleotides align to TRDD3. The sequenced sample was gamma-delta T cells. This TCR was recovered from a human donor. It is not recorded whose cells these are; they may come from a transplant donor. The CDR3, as DNA: TGTGCCTGTGACACCCTTGGGGGATATGATACCGATAAACTCATCTTT. It is translated as CACDTLGGYDTDKLIF.